These 32 T cell receptor beta chains originate from one sample sequenced in a study of tumor and adjacent non-tumor tissue in lung cancer. This sample's RNA came from whole unsorted tissue. Three rounds of nested PCR, following a modified ARM-PCR protocol, produced the TCRbeta library. From the multiplex PCR reads, TCRdb called clonotypes with MiXCR, one entry per CDR3 protein. Of 69,000 or so distinct CDR3 sequences detected, around 73% appear once; the ten largest clones hold 25% to 30%. Sequenced sample: lung tumor tissue. The receptors come from a man aged 55 to 70 with non-small cell lung cancer.

Regarding this clonotype: An end of the junction differs from the germline gene, which may be a read error. The chain is built from TRBV29-1 and TRBJ2-2; a weak D match, TRBD2 (6 bases). Germline CDR1 is SQVTM and CDR2 is ANQGSEA. The CDR3 runs 12 residues. The CDR3 here is CSVERGTGGLFF. The CDR3, as DNA: TGCAGCGTTGAAAGAGGCACCGGGGGGCTGTTTTTT.

This clonotype was detected a few times. At one end the junction does not follow the germline gene, possibly because of a read error. This sequence joins TRBV20-1 and TRBJ2-1; D possibly corresponds to TRBD2 (5 bases). The CDR3 loop spans 17 amino acids. Germline CDR1 DFQATT, CDR2 SNEGSKA (reference sequence). CDR3 bases: TGCAGTACTAGTAGCATACTAGTGGGAGCTACCTACAATGAGCAGCTCTTC. Translated: CSTSSILVGATYNEQLF.

In the case of this clonotype: Lacking the conserved final phenylalanine or tryptophan, this CDR3 likely reflects a read error. The chain combines TRBV30 with TRBJ2-4, with D uncertain. This CDR3 is 15 amino acids long. Germline loops: CDR1 GTSNPN, CDR2 SVGIG (reference sequence). The DNA for the CDR3 is TGTGCCTGGAGTATAAGCGACTTAGCCATAAACATTCAGTACTTG. This codes for CAWSISDLAINIQYL.

Of note for this clonotype: At one of its ends the junction is not consistent with the germline gene, which may arise from a read error. The chain uses TRBV5-4 and TRBJ2-7; D may correspond to TRBD1 or TRBD2 (5 bases each). The length of the CDR3 is 14 residues. Germline V gene sequence: CDR1 SGHNT, CDR2 YYREEE (reference sequence). The CDR3 region is CAGSLSRGSYEQYF. In DNA form, the CDR3 reads TGTGCCGGCAGCTTGTCGAGGGGATCCTACGAGCAATACTTC.

Points on this clonotype: In this CDR3 the conserved last residue, phenylalanine or tryptophan, is missing, so a read error is likely. Here the CDR3 DNA reads TGCAGTGCTCAGGGAGGCAGGGGTGGGTACGAGCAGTACTCC. This sequence encodes CSAQGGRGGYEQYS. The V gene is TRBV29-1, the J gene TRBJ2-7, with D possibly being TRBD1 or TRBD2 (6 bases each). There are 14 residues in the CDR3. Germline loops: CDR1 SQVTM, CDR2 ANQGSEA.

The genes are TRBV6-6 and TRBJ1-5, with D unclear. The V gene's germline CDR1 is MNHNY and CDR2 SVGAGI (reference sequence). Trimming took 10 bases from V and 1 from J, leaving 17 bases between them. This CDR3 contains 15 residues. This chain's CDR3 is CATKGGILSNQPQHF. CDR3 nucleotides: TGTGCCACAAAGGGAGGGATTCTGAGCAATCAGCCCCAGCATTTT.

Ten or more counts support this clonotype. The chain carries TRBV20-1 and TRBJ2-2, with 8 bases matching TRBD2. Germline CDR1 is DFQATT and CDR2 is SNEGSKA (reference sequence). The CDR3 runs 14 residues. Losses at the gene ends were 3 bases for V and 7 bases for J; bases not matched to a gene: 7. The CDR3 spells CSASPGRARGELFF. The CDR3 region has the DNA TGCAGTGCTAGTCCCGGGAGGGCCCGCGGGGAGCTGTTTTTT.

This clonotype was observed a single time. The J gene is TRBJ1-1, the V gene TRBV6-5, with TRBD1 as a possible D gene (5 bases). Germline V CDR1 and CDR2: MNHEY, SVGAGI. The CDR3 is made up of 15 amino acids. The DNA for the CDR3 is TGTACCATCTGTTACTCGAGAAGGGGAGGAACTGAAGCTTTCTTT. Translation: CTICYSRRGGTEAFF.

The chain links TRBV12-3 or TRBV12-4 to TRBJ1-1; tentative D call: TRBD1 (5 bases). CDR3 length equals 15 residues. V was pared by 5 bases and J by 10 bases, with 23 bases between. CDR3 region: CASSILGLRAYGAFF. DNA of the CDR3: TGTGCCAGCAGTATCTTGGGGCTAAGGGCGTATGGAGCTTTCTTT.

The rearrangement links TRBV12-3 or TRBV12-4 to TRBJ2-5; D is possibly TRBD1 (7 bases). Between the trimmed V and J ends, which lost 3 bases and 11 bases, there was a span of 19 bases. There are 14 residues in the CDR3. The CDR3 sequence is CASSFGQGGESQYF. In DNA form, the CDR3 reads TGTGCCAGCAGTTTTGGGCAGGGGGGCGAGAGTCAGTACTTC.

Many counts were recorded for this clonotype. This chain connects TRBV28 to TRBJ2-5; D is unclear. V was cut by 5 bases and J by 7 bases, with 14 bases left in between. The CDR3 is 13 amino acids. Germline loops: CDR1 MDHEN, CDR2 SYDVKM. CDR3 protein: CASSRPSFATQYF. The CDR3 region has the DNA TGTGCCAGCAGTCGGCCATCTTTTGCGACCCAGTACTTC. The whole variable domain, filled in from reference TRBV28 and TRBJ2-5, reads DVKVTQSSRYLVKRTGEKVFLECVQDMDHENMFWYRQDPGLGLRLIYFSYDVKMKEKGDIPEGYSVSREKKERFSLILESASTNQTSMYLCASSRPSFATQYFGPGTRLLVL.

This clonotype was recorded a few times. The rearrangement uses TRBV28 and TRBJ2-2; 7 bases agree with TRBD2. Germline values: CDR1 MDHEN, CDR2 SYDVKM. This CDR3 region has 15 residues. The ends lost 2 bases at V and 0 bases at J; junction bases unmatched: 0. The CDR3 reads CASSLLAANTGELFF. Here the CDR3 DNA reads TGTGCCAGCAGTTTACTAGCGGCGAACACCGGGGAGCTGTTTTTT.

As for this clonotype: One end of the junction is discordant with germline, which a read error may explain. The rearrangement joins TRBV20-1 to TRBJ2-5, with 9 bases fitting TRBD2. Germline values: CDR1 DFQATT, CDR2 SNEGSKA (reference sequence). The CDR3 is 16 residues long. The CDR3 here is CSARDFVGTSQKTQCF. CDR3 nucleotides: TGCAGTGCTAGAGATTTTGTAGGGACTAGCCAAAAGACCCAGTGCTTC.

With regard to this clonotype: The junction shows a germline mismatch at one end, possibly a read error. The chain uses TRBV5-6 and TRBJ2-7; no clear D gene. The V gene's germline CDR1 is SGHDT and CDR2 YYEEEE. The CDR3 runs 14 residues. CDR3 sequence: CAISLPRNSAEQYF. The CDR3, as DNA: TGTGCCATCAGCTTGCCTCGCAACAGTGCTGAGCAGTACTTC. The whole variable domain, remainder taken from reference TRBV5-6 and TRBJ2-7, is DAGVTQSPTHLIKTRGQQVTLRCSPKSGHDTVSWYQQALGQGPQFIFQYYEEEERQRGNFPDRFSGHQFPNYSSELNVNALLLGDSALYLCAISLPRNSAEQYFGPGTRLTVT.

Regarding this clonotype: It may be a read error: a sequence one base away is much more abundant. The J gene is TRBJ2-1, the V gene TRBV2; a possible D gene is TRBD2 (6 bases). Germline lookup yields CDR1 SNHLY and CDR2 FYNNEI. V was trimmed by 9 bases and J by 2 bases, leaving 11 bases between them. The CDR3 length is 13 residues. CDR3 loop: CARSGTPYNEQFF. CDR3 DNA: TGTGCCAGGTCCGGGACTCCCTACAATGAGCAGTTCTTC.

Turning to this clonotype: The junction departs from the called germline gene at one end, perhaps through a read error. J is TRBJ2-3 and V is TRBV20-1, with 8 positions matching TRBD2. The CDR3 has 13 amino acids. Germline loops: CDR1 DFQATT, CDR2 SNEGSKA (reference sequence). The DNA of the CDR3 is TGCGGTGCTACTAGCGGTAACATAGATACGCAGTATTTT. Protein product: CGATSGNIDTQYF.

About this clonotype itself: A read error may produce the germline difference seen at one junction end. The genes are TRBV6-1 and TRBJ2-4, with D perhaps TRBD2 (6 bases). Germline V CDR1 and CDR2: MNHNS, SASEGT. CDR3 size: 14 residues. CDR3 coding DNA: TGTGCCAGCAGTGGAGCAAGGGGAGGTAACATTCGGTACTTC. This sequence encodes CASSGARGGNIRYF.

CDR3 amino acids: CSVESMIAGDYNELFF. The CDR3 DNA follows: TGCAGCGTTGAGTCCATGATAGCGGGCGATTACAATGAGTTGTTCTTC. The chain joins TRBV29-1 to TRBJ2-1, with 7 bases identical to TRBD2. The CDR3 has 16 residues. The germline CDR1 and CDR2 sequences are SQVTM and ANQGSEA. The V and J ends lost 3 bases and 15 bases, in that order; junction bases with no gene match: 23.

Note on this clonotype: A much larger clone is a single base away; this may be a read error. The rearrangement links TRBV5-6 to TRBJ1-5, with 7 bases lining up with TRBD1. Germline lookup yields CDR1 SGHDT and CDR2 YYEEEE. This CDR3 is built from 15 residues. J lost 12 bases, V lost 4 bases, and 16 bases had no gene match. CDR3 protein: CASSLRGRGGKLQHF. The CDR3 DNA reads TGTGCCAGCAGCCTACGGGGCAGGGGGGGAAAGCTCCAGCATTTT.

Regarding this clonotype: One end of the junction is discordant with germline, which a read error may explain. This chain joins TRBV11-1 and TRBJ1-1; D possibly corresponds to TRBD1 (5 bases). Germline values: CDR1 SGHAT, CDR2 FQDESV (reference sequence). The CDR3 extends over 13 amino acids. The CDR3 reads CACSLASGAEAFF. The CDR3 coding sequence is TGTGCCTGCAGCTTAGCATCGGGGGCTGAAGCTTTCTTT.

In this sample, this clonotype turned up many times. A much larger clone differs from this one at a single base, so this may be a read error. The gene calls are TRBV20-1 and TRBJ2-1; the D is unclear. The CDR3 sequence is 12 residues long. The germline V and J ends were trimmed by 3 bases and 9 bases, with 12 bases remaining between them. Germline CDR1 is DFQATT and CDR2 is SNEGSKA (reference sequence). CDR3 DNA sequence: TGCAGTGCTAGGGCCGGAGAGAGTGAGCAGTTCTTC. Protein: CSARAGESEQFF.

The chain carries TRBV6-5 and TRBJ2-7; D possibly corresponds to TRBD1 (5 bases). CDR3 length: 15 residues. V shed 3 bases and J shed 10 bases, with 22 bases lying between them. CDR1 is MNHEY and CDR2 is SVGAGI in the germline V gene. CDR3 protein: CASSYGAGKVSEQYF. CDR3 sequence (DNA): TGTGCCAGCAGTTATGGGGCTGGAAAGGTTTCCGAACAGTACTTC.

V usage is TRBV29-1 and J usage is TRBJ2-3; D uncertain. This CDR3 is built from 10 residues. From germline, CDR1 is SQVTM and CDR2 ANQGSEA. The CDR3 reads CSGAGDTQYF. CDR3 DNA sequence: TGCAGTGGTGCTGGTGATACGCAGTATTTT.

A note on this clonotype: The final CDR3 position lacks the conserved phenylalanine or tryptophan, pointing to a likely read error. The DNA of the CDR3 is TGTGCCAGTAGCCCGAGCGGGGCCGGGGAGACCCAGTACTCC. It specifies CASSPSGAGETQYS. The chain links TRBV11-3 to TRBJ2-5; 7 nucleotides align to TRBD2. Germline CDR1 SGHNT, CDR2 YENEEA. The CDR3 runs 14 residues. Trimming took 9 bases from V and 5 from J; bases not matched to a gene: 12.

Concerning this clonotype: One junction end does not reproduce the germline sequence, and a read error may be involved. The chain carries TRBV10-3 and TRBJ2-6, with TRBD2 matching over 9 bases. The germline V gene has CDR1 ENHRY and CDR2 SYGVKD. The CDR3 spans 20 residues. CDR3 coding DNA: TGTGTCATCGGTGAACATTGGACTGGCGGGAGGGGCTCTGGGGCCAACGCCCTGACTTTC. Its translation: CVIGEHWTGGRGSGANALTF.

Regarding this clonotype: A junction boundary mismatches the germline segment, possibly from a read error. V is TRBV29-1 and J is TRBJ1-1; D is perhaps TRBD1 (6 bases). The CDR3 loop spans 13 amino acids. Germline V gene lookup returns CDR1 SQVTM and CDR2 ANQGSEA. The CDR3 sequence: CSVGEGGNTEVFF. The CDR3 region has the DNA TGCAGTGTTGGTGAAGGGGGGAACACTGAAGTTTTCTTT.

Within the sample, this clonotype is medium-sized. J is TRBJ2-3 and V is TRBV28; 7 bases agree with TRBD2. The trim removed 3 bases at V and 1 base at J, leaving 1 base unmatched. The CDR3 is 14 residues long. CDR1 and CDR2 from the germline V gene are MDHEN and SYDVKM. The CDR3 nucleotides are TGTGCCAGCAGTTTCCTAGCGGGCACAGATACGCAGTATTTT. Protein sequence: CASSFLAGTDTQYF.

The rearrangement uses TRBV10-2 and TRBJ1-1; maybe TRBD1 (5 bases). Germline lookup yields CDR1 WSHSY and CDR2 SAAADI. CDR3 length equals 14 residues. In nucleotides, the CDR3 is TGCGTCAGTGTCGGGGGGGGGATGCACAATGAAGCTTTCTTT. Translating it yields CVSVGGGMHNEAFF.

This clonotype was found many times. V gene TRBV28 combines with J gene TRBJ2-7, with TRBD1 matching 7 bases. Germline CDR1 is MDHEN and CDR2 is SYDVKM. The ends lost 4 bases at V and 0 bases at J; junction bases unmatched: 15. The CDR3 has 18 amino acids. DNA of the CDR3: TGTGCCAGCAGTTCCAACCAGGCCGGGACAGAAAACTCCTACGAGCAGTACTTC. Its protein product is CASSSNQAGTENSYEQYF.

Of note for this clonotype: The junction shows a germline mismatch at one end, possibly a read error. V is TRBV28 and J is TRBJ1-4; D remains unclear. The germline CDR1 and CDR2 sequences are MDHEN and SYDVKM. The CDR3 length is 14 residues. The CDR3 is CASSSIAANEQLFF. The CDR3 coding sequence is TGTGCCAGCAGTTCGATAGCGGCTAATGAACAACTGTTTTTT.

To note about this clonotype: One end of the junction fails to match germline, which may point to a read error. The CDR3 reads CSVEGCASSEKLFF. In DNA, the CDR3 is TGCAGCGTTGAGGGGTGCGCCAGTAGTGAAAAACTATTTTTT. This chain uses TRBV29-1 with TRBJ1-4, with D unclear. The CDR3 runs 14 residues. The V gene's germline CDR1 is SQVTM and CDR2 ANQGSEA.

Regarding this clonotype: Given a much more abundant clone one base away, this may be a read error. The chain links TRBV18 to TRBJ1-1; maybe TRBD1 (5 bases). Germline V gene lookup returns CDR1 KGHSH and CDR2 LQKENI. The CDR3 totals 13 residues. CDR3 in amino acids: CACSPGGGSEAFF. CDR3 coding DNA: TGTGCCTGCTCACCGGGGGGGGGAAGTGAAGCTTTCTTT.